One and the same sample provided the 24 T cell receptor beta chains below, sequenced in a study of blood T cell repertoires in COVID-19. Assay: immunoSEQ multiplex PCR; the TCRdb copy retains only in-frame clones and omits some. Of roughly 80,000 clones listed, approximately 82% were seen once; the top ten hold approximately 8.8%. The sample consisted of peripheral blood. These receptors all come from a human donor in a cohort sampled during active COVID-19.

The chain uses TRBV3-1 (or the pseudogene TRBV3-2) and TRBJ2-2; no clear D. Germline lookup yields CDR1 LGHDT and CDR2 YNNKEL (reference sequence). V was cut by 0 bases and J by 0 bases, with 5 bases left in between. CDR3 length: 15 amino acids. CDR3 region: CASSQEGANTGELFF. DNA of the CDR3: TGTGCCAGCAGCCAAGAGGGCGCGAACACCGGGGAGCTGTTTTTT.

The table lists this clone with a few counts. CDR3 amino acids: CASSLKAGGAYNSPLHF. In nucleotides, the CDR3 is TGTGCCAGCAGCTTAAAGGCAGGGGGCGCCTATAATTCACCCCTCCACTTT. The gene calls are TRBV11-3 and TRBJ1-6; 8 bases match TRBD1. The J segment lost 2 bases and the V segment lost 2 bases, leaving 5 bases of the junction unmatched. Germline CDR1 SGHNT, CDR2 YENEEA. There are 17 residues in the CDR3.

V usage is TRBV6-5 and J usage is TRBJ1-2; 9 nucleotides align to TRBD1. After removal of 6 bases from V and 8 bases from J, the junction contained 10 bases not matched to a gene. CDR1 and CDR2 (germline): MNHEY, SVGAGI. The CDR3 totals 14 residues. CDR3 region: CASRAPGTGNGYTF. In DNA form, the CDR3 reads TGTGCCAGCAGAGCCCCCGGGACAGGGAACGGCTACACCTTC.

This clone was found once. V is TRBV5-4 and J is TRBJ2-3; TRBD2 agrees at 10 bases. CDR3 length: 16 residues. V dropped 0 bases and J dropped 4; count of bases not matched to a gene: 5. Germline V lookup: CDR1 SGHNT, CDR2 YYREEE (reference sequence). DNA for the CDR3: TGTGCCAGCAGCTTGGGGCTAGCGGGAGTGTCAGATACGCAGTATTTT. This translates into CASSLGLAGVSDTQYF.

The J gene is TRBJ2-1, the V gene TRBV5-1, with D possibly matching TRBD1 (5 bases). V was pared by 0 bases and J by 6 bases, with 16 bases between. This CDR3 region has 16 residues. Germline V lookup: CDR1 SGHRS, CDR2 YFSETQ. The CDR3 bases are TGCGCCAGCAGCTTGGCCTCAGGGCTCAAACCCAATGAGCAGTTCTTC. Its protein is CASSLASGLKPNEQFF.

The chain combines TRBV3-1 (or the pseudogene TRBV3-2) with TRBJ2-7; possible D gene TRBD2, 7 bases. V dropped 0 bases and J dropped 2 bases, with 14 bases sitting between them. This CDR3 is 16 amino acids long. CDR1 LGHDT and CDR2 YNNKEL come from the germline V gene (reference sequence). The CDR3 nucleotides are TGTGCCAGCAGCCAAGATGGGCGGGGGCCCACCTACGAGCAGTACTTC. Residues: CASSQDGRGPTYEQYF.

The chain combines TRBV4-2 with TRBJ2-5; 11 bases fit TRBD2. V trimming: 0 bases; J trimming: 4 bases; junction bases outside the gene matches: 4. CDR3 length equals 16 residues. Germline assignment: CDR1 LGHNA and CDR2 YNFKEQ. The chain's CDR3 is CASSQDSGGARETQYF. The CDR3 DNA reads TGTGCCAGCAGCCAAGATAGCGGGGGGGCCCGAGAGACCCAGTACTTC.

The genes are TRBV7-2 and TRBJ2-3; no definite D call. The germline V and J ends were trimmed by 3 bases and 0 bases, with 7 bases remaining between them. CDR1 and CDR2 from the germline V gene are SGHTA and FQGNSA. This CDR3 region has 14 residues. The CDR3 DNA reads as TGTGCCAGCAGCTTGAGGAGTAGCACAGATACGCAGTATTTT. Protein: CASSLRSSTDTQYF.

The chain couples TRBV27 to TRBJ2-3, with 9 bases identical to TRBD2. In germline, CDR1 is MNHEY, CDR2 SMNVEV (reference sequence). V lost 4 bases and J lost 5; bases outside the gene matches: 7. This CDR3 is 15 amino acids long. The CDR3 DNA sequence: TGTGCCAGCAGTTCGGCGGCGGGAGGGTTAGATACGCAGTATTTT. Its translation is CASSSAAGGLDTQYF.

This clone was seen a handful of times. This chain links TRBV4-2 with TRBJ1-5; tentatively, D is TRBD1 (6 bases). V was cut by 0 bases and J by 4 bases, with 10 bases left in between. There are 15 residues in the CDR3. Germline CDR1 and CDR2: LGHNA and YNFKEQ. The CDR3 here is CASSQDWDNNQPQHF. Written as DNA, the CDR3 is TGTGCCAGCAGCCAAGATTGGGACAATAATCAGCCCCAGCATTTT.

This rearrangement joins TRBV5-1 to TRBJ2-2; D might be TRBD1 (6 bases). The CDR3 has 15 amino acids. Trimming pared 0 bases from V and 6 bases from J, leaving 12 bases between. Germline loops: CDR1 SGHRS, CDR2 YFSETQ. The CDR3 DNA reads as TGCGCCAGCAGCTTGGACAGGGTAGTTGCCGGGGAGCTGTTTTTT. Translating it yields CASSLDRVVAGELFF.

The chain carries TRBV3-1 (or the pseudogene TRBV3-2) and TRBJ2-5, with TRBD2 matching over 10 bases. This CDR3 is 19 amino acids long. Per germline, CDR1 LGHDT and CDR2 YNNKEL (reference sequence). V lost 4 bases to trimming and J lost 1 base; unmatched junction nucleotides: 15. The CDR3 sequence: CASSRRIAGGGGIQETQYF. CDR3 DNA sequence: TGTGCCAGCAGCCGCAGAATAGCGGGAGGCGGGGGGATCCAAGAGACCCAGTACTTC.

In its sample, this clone was seen a few times. CDR3 amino acids: CASSIRQGAGTGELFF. The CDR3 nucleotides are TGCGCCAGCAGCATCCGACAGGGGGCAGGAACCGGGGAGCTGTTTTTT. The chain couples TRBV4-1 to TRBJ2-2, with 10 bases that match TRBD1. Looked up from germline, CDR1 is MGHRA and CDR2 is YSYEKL. This CDR3 is 16 amino acids long. Unmatched junction bases numbered 8, after V lost 5 bases and J lost 5 bases.

The chain joins TRBV5-4 to TRBJ2-3, with 8 bases fitting TRBD2. This CDR3 has 15 amino acids. Germline V CDR1 and CDR2: SGHNT, YYREEE (reference sequence). The ends lost 5 bases at V and 6 bases at J; junction bases unmatched: 11. DNA of the CDR3: TGTGCCAGCAGGGGCAACGGGGGGGCCCGTGATACGCAGTATTTT. Residues: CASRGNGGARDTQYF.

The chain uses TRBV5-4 and TRBJ2-7; no clear D. Trimming cost V 0 bases and J 2 bases, with 6 bases left between them. The CDR3 runs 13 residues. Germline assignment: CDR1 SGHNT and CDR2 YYREEE (reference sequence). CDR3 bases: TGTGCCAGCAGCTTGGACTACACCTACGAGCAGTACTTC. Translation gives CASSLDYTYEQYF.

This clone was seen once. The chain recombines TRBV5-1 with TRBJ2-5, with 7 bases aligning to TRBD2. There are 15 residues in the CDR3. J lost 5 bases, V lost 1 base, and 8 bases had no gene match. In germline, CDR1 is SGHRS, CDR2 YFSETQ. The CDR3 DNA reads as TGCGCCAGCAGCTTGACGGGCGGGGGATCGGAGACCCAGTACTTC. It specifies CASSLTGGGSETQYF. The full variable domain, rest sourced from reference TRBV5-1 and TRBJ2-5, is KAGVTQTPRYLIKTRGQQVTLSCSPISGHRSVSWYQQTPGQGLQFLFEYFSETQRNKGNFPGRFSGRQFSNSRSEMNVSTLELGDSALYLCASSLTGGGSETQYFGPGTRLLVL.

This chain uses TRBV9 with TRBJ1-3; TRBD1 agrees at 10 bases. CDR1 and CDR2 from the germline V gene are SGDLS and YYNGEE. This CDR3 has 18 residues. J was trimmed by 2 bases and V by 0 bases; bases with no gene match: 8. The CDR3 is CASSVELRGTGAGNTIYF. CDR3 DNA sequence: TGTGCCAGCAGCGTAGAACTAAGAGGGACAGGGGCTGGAAACACCATATATTTT.

The rearrangement joins TRBV19 to TRBJ2-3; the match to TRBD2 covers 10 bases. This CDR3 region has 16 residues. V was clipped by 5 bases and J by 3 bases; unmatched bases: 8. CDR1 is LNHDA, CDR2 SQIVND, per germline (reference sequence). CDR3: CASSPRRGLATDTQYF. CDR3 nucleotide sequence: TGTGCCAGTAGTCCTCGGAGGGGACTAGCGACAGATACGCAGTATTTT.

The V call is TRBV5-1, the J call TRBJ1-4; 7 bases agree with TRBD1. The CDR3 is 17 amino acids. Germline CDR1 and CDR2: SGHRS and YFSETQ. The junction had 8 bases not matched to a gene; V was cut back by 3 bases and J by 0 bases. CDR3 residues: CASSSRQGGATNEKLFF. The CDR3 DNA is TGCGCCAGCAGCTCCCGACAGGGAGGTGCAACTAATGAAAAACTGTTTTTT.

As to this clone: Other DNA variants within this sample encode the same CDR3. The chain has TRBV29-1 and TRBJ1-5, with D unresolved. V shed 6 bases and J shed 0 bases, with 9 bases lying between them. CDR3 length equals 13 residues. Germline V CDR1 and CDR2: SQVTM, ANQGSEA. CDR3 amino acids: CSVSGSSNQPQHF. CDR3 DNA sequence: TGCAGCGTCTCGGGGAGTAGCAATCAGCCCCAGCATTTT.

The chain recombines TRBV9 with TRBJ1-3; 9 bases fit TRBD1. The trim removed 0 bases at V and 6 bases at J, leaving 4 bases unmatched. CDR1 is SGDLS, CDR2 YYNGEE, per germline. The CDR3 extends over 15 amino acids. The CDR3 protein is CASSVERQGENTIYF. The CDR3 DNA sequence: TGTGCCAGCAGCGTAGAGAGACAGGGGGAAAACACCATATATTTT. Looking up the rest from reference TRBV9 and TRBJ1-3 gives the full variable domain: DSGVTQTPKHLITATGQRVTLRCSPRSGDLSVYWYQQSLDQGLQFLIQYYNGEERAKGNILERFSAQQFPDLHSELNLSSLELGDSALYFCASSVERQGENTIYFGEGSWLTVV.

The chain employs TRBV11-2 and TRBJ2-7; 9 bases align to TRBD1. Germline-derived CDR1 and CDR2 are SGHAT and FQNNGV. V lost 3 bases to trimming and J lost 5 bases; unmatched junction nucleotides: 8. The CDR3 sequence is 15 residues long. The CDR3 DNA reads as TGTGCCAGCAGCTTCACCGGGACAGGGCACCACGAGCAGTACTTC. Translating gives CASSFTGTGHHEQYF.

This clone was picked up a small number of times. The chain couples TRBV28 to TRBJ2-7; D uncertain. Germline V gene data show CDR1 as MDHEN and CDR2 as SYDVKM. This CDR3 has 11 residues. The ends were cut back, 2 bases at V and 3 bases at J, with 2 bases in the middle. CDR3 DNA sequence: TGTGCCAGCAGTTTACACTACGAGCAGTACTTC. It yields the protein CASSLHYEQYF.

This rearrangement joins TRBV2 to TRBJ2-2; 9 bases fit TRBD1. The CDR3 has 19 amino acids. Germline V gene data show CDR1 as SNHLY and CDR2 as FYNNEI. Trimming at V came to 4 bases and at J to 0 bases, leaving 12 bases not matched to a gene. CDR3 region: CASSVLDRGAISNTGELFF. As DNA, the CDR3 is TGTGCCAGCAGTGTATTGGACAGGGGAGCTATATCGAACACCGGGGAGCTGTTTTTT.